A single TCR beta chain is shown here with its context. Its target is unknown. The data are from a study of cytomegalovirus exposure and HLA in healthy donors. Across the study: One earlier analysis, a look at some 180 million T cells, found about 110 million unique TCR beta sequences.

Trimming removed 8 bases from V and 2 bases from J; junction bases left unmatched: 8. The CDR3 sequence is 14 residues long. Germline V lookup: CDR1 MNHEY, CDR2 SMNVEV (reference sequence). The PCR made use of 60 Vbeta and 13 Jbeta primers. Produced via immunoSEQ multiplex PCR; TCRdb's table is partial and in-frame only. The sample yields approximately 120,000 clones, of which the top ten take up roughly 0.94%. General study results and limits: Earlier findings revealed that most TCR beta V segments proved productive either about 87% or about 30% of the time. Reports indicated that the classifier achieved high specificity and sensitivity in diagnosing cytomegalovirus status.

The sequence came from a man between 18 and 35 years old in good health and CMV-seronegative. The chain uses TRBV27 and TRBJ1-2, with 7 bases aligning to TRBD1. The sample was PBMCs. CDR3 in amino acids: CASGWAGGNYGYTF. CDR3 nucleotide sequence: TGTGCCAGCGGTTGGGCAGGGGGGAACTATGGCTACACCTTC.